The 9 T cell receptor beta chains below come from one sample, sequenced in a study of cytomegalovirus exposure and HLA in healthy donors (dated by TCRdb to about 2017). The library was generated by the immunoSEQ multiplex PCR assay. Drawn from immuneACCESS, this table holds only the in-frame rearrangements with V and J called that TCRdb kept. Clones are partly lost; checked studies trace under half to an unresolved V gene and leave the rest unexplained. The sample table shows 160,000 or so clones, and 70% to 90% are seen once. Together, the top ten hold 2.5% to 3% of the sample. Sample: PBMCs. These receptors were taken from a man between 18 and 35 years old in good health and CMV-seronegative.

This chain uses TRBV18 with TRBJ2-5, with D perhaps matching TRBD2 (5 bases). This CDR3 has 16 amino acids. Germline V lookup: CDR1 KGHSH, CDR2 LQKENI. V was pared by 6 bases and J by 1 base, with 18 bases between. Here the CDR3 DNA reads TGTGCCAGCTCTCCTGGGAGCTCGATAGTCCAAGAGACCCAGTACTTC. Translating it yields CASSPGSSIVQETQYF.

The V call is TRBV6-1, the J call TRBJ2-7, with D perhaps matching TRBD2 (7 bases). The CDR3 loop spans 15 amino acids. Trimming removed 2 bases at V and 4 bases at J, with 15 bases between. Germline values: CDR1 MNHNS, CDR2 SASEGT. The CDR3 sequence is CASSERGRGGYEQYV. The DNA for the CDR3 is TGTGCCAGCAGTGAAAGGGGGAGGGGAGGATACGAGCAGTACGTC.

The chain links TRBV6-1 to TRBJ2-1, with TRBD1 matching over 11 bases. The germline V gene has CDR1 MNHNS and CDR2 SASEGT. V shed 5 bases and J 9 bases; nucleotides not matched to a gene: 9. This CDR3 comprises 15 residues. CDR3 sequence reads: CASSTDRGLIGEQFF. CDR3 sequence (DNA): TGTGCCAGCAGTACGGACAGGGGGCTCATCGGTGAGCAGTTCTTC.

The J gene is TRBJ1-4, the V gene TRBV4-2; 9 positions match TRBD1. V was clipped by 3 bases and J by 10 bases; unmatched bases: 3. CDR3 length: 13 residues. CDR1 and CDR2 (germline): LGHNA, YNFKEQ. The CDR3 DNA reads as TGTGCCAGCAGCCAGACAGGGGGGGCAAAACTGTTTTTT. Its translation: CASSQTGGAKLFF.

CDR3 loop: CASSQTGSTDTQYF. CDR3 DNA sequence: TGCGCCAGCAGCCAGACAGGGTCCACAGATACGCAGTATTTT. The chain links TRBV5-1 to TRBJ2-3, with 7 bases fitting TRBD1. Germline V gene sequence: CDR1 SGHRS, CDR2 YFSETQ. The CDR3 consists of 14 residues. J was trimmed by 2 bases and V by 4 bases; bases with no gene match: 4.

This clone was seen just once. The V gene is TRBV6-5, the J gene TRBJ2-7; the match to TRBD2 covers 10 bases. V lost 0 bases to trimming and J lost 2 bases; unmatched junction nucleotides: 1. The germline V gene has CDR1 MNHEY and CDR2 SVGAGI. CDR3 size: 15 residues. CDR3 nucleotides: TGTGCCAGCAGTTACTCTAGCGGGAGGCCCTACGAGCAGTACTTC. Translation: CASSYSSGRPYEQYF.

This chain uses TRBV19 with TRBJ1-6, with 10 bases fitting TRBD1. Trimming removed 5 bases from V and 10 bases from J; junction bases left unmatched: 5. CDR1 LNHDA and CDR2 SQIVND come from the germline V gene (reference sequence). The CDR3 loop spans 14 amino acids. The CDR3 protein is CASSPGQGNSPLHF. The CDR3 bases are TGTGCCAGTAGTCCGGGACAGGGGAACTCACCCCTCCACTTT.

This clone came up once. Other DNA variants within this sample encode the same CDR3. The chain employs TRBV29-1 and TRBJ2-1; TRBD2 matches at 13 bases. The CDR3 is made up of 14 amino acids. The ends lost 3 bases at V and 7 bases at J; junction bases unmatched: 3. Looked up from germline, CDR1 is SQVTM and CDR2 is ANQGSEA. Here the CDR3 DNA reads TGCAGCGTTGATGGACTAGCGGGAGTAAATGAGCAGTTCTTC. The encoded protein is CSVDGLAGVNEQFF.

The rearrangement uses TRBV7-9 and TRBJ1-5; D unclear. Germline V gene sequence: CDR1 SEHNR, CDR2 FQNEAQ (reference sequence). The CDR3 length is 14 residues. Trimming left V 3 bases short and J 2 bases short, with 8 bases between. The CDR3 loop is CASSFGVGNQPQHF. The CDR3 DNA reads TGTGCCAGCAGCTTCGGGGTGGGCAATCAGCCCCAGCATTTT.